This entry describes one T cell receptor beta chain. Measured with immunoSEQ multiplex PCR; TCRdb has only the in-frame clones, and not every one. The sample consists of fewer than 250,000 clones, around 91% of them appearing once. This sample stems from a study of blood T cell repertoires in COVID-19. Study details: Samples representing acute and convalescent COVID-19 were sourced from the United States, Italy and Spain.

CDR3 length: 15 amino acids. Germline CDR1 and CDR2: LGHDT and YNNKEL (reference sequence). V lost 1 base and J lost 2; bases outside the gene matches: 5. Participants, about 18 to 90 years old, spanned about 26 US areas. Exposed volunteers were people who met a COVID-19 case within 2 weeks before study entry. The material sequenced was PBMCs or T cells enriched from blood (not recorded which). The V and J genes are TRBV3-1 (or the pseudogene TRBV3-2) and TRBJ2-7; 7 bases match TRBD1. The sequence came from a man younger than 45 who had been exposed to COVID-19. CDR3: CASSQAGQVAYEQYF. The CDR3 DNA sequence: TGTGCCAGCAGCCAAGCTGGACAGGTTGCCTACGAGCAGTACTTC.